The 9 T cell receptor beta chains reported below all come from one sample, sequenced in a study of T cells after yellow fever vaccination. TCRdb reanalysed the 5' RACE reads using MiXCR and keeps one entry per CDR3 protein. The table lists 150,000 to 200,000 distinct CDR3 sequences, roughly 9.6% of them singletons, with approximately 34% in the top ten. This specimen was CD8+ T cells sorted from PBMCs, taken 15 days after the yellow fever booster vaccination. Receptors were obtained from a man between 18 and 35 years old who received the YFV17D yellow fever vaccine.

Here the CDR3 DNA reads TGTGCCAGCAGTAGAGTGGGCAAAAACATTCAGTACTTC. Its protein product is CASSRVGKNIQYF. The genes are TRBV27 and TRBJ2-4; no definite D call. The ends were cut back, 5 bases at V and 3 bases at J, with 8 bases in the middle. The CDR3 runs to 13 residues. Germline V lookup: CDR1 MNHEY, CDR2 SMNVEV (reference sequence).

In its sample, this clonotype was seen a few times. The chain couples TRBV21-1 to TRBJ2-3; the table names TRBD1, a call not compared with the DNA. TRBV21-1 is a documented pseudogene. The CDR3 is 14 amino acids. The CDR3 nucleotides read TGTGCCAGCAGTCGGGTCCCCTTTTGGGATACGCAGTATTTT. This codes for CASSRVPFWDTQYF.

The chain's CDR3 is CASGLMGTEVGAFF. For the CDR3, the DNA is TGTGCTAGTGGTCTAATGGGGACTGAGGTCGGTGCGTTCTTC. The V call is TRBV12-5, the J call TRBJ2-1; a weak D match, TRBD2 (6 bases). CDR3 length: 14 residues. Deletions cut 5 bases from V and 15 bases from J, with 23 bases between. Germline V lookup: CDR1 LGHNT, CDR2 FRNRAP.

This clonotype came up many times. The genes are TRBV4-1 and TRBJ2-7; D ambiguous. The CDR3 is 13 residues long. Germline V gene sequence: CDR1 MGHRA, CDR2 YSYEKL. Between the trimmed V and J ends, which lost 1 base and 3 bases, there was a span of 7 bases. The CDR3 coding sequence is TGCGCCAGCAGCCAAGGGTCAGGCTACGAGCAGTACTTC. This translates into CASSQGSGYEQYF.

This clonotype was counted at least ten times. Written as DNA, the CDR3 is TGTGCCAGCAGCTTTGGTCCCTACGAGCAGTACGTC. This codes for CASSFGPYEQYV. The chain has TRBV5-5 and TRBJ2-7; D is undetermined. The CDR3 spans 12 residues. From germline, CDR1 is SGHKS and CDR2 YYEKEE (reference sequence). With 2 bases removed from V and 2 bases from J, the gap between germline ends came to 5 bases.

This clonotype has a handful of counts. The V gene is TRBV4-1, the J gene TRBJ2-2; TRBD1 matches 8 bases. The germline gives CDR1 MGHRA, CDR2 YSYEKL. The CDR3 has 16 amino acids. The V segment lost 3 bases and the J segment 8 bases; nucleotides outside the gene matches: 11. Here the CDR3 DNA reads TGCGCCAGCAGCCAGTTAGGACAGGGTTTTAAGGGGGAGCTGTTTTTT. Amino acids: CASSQLGQGFKGELFF.

This clonotype was seen at least ten times. V is TRBV5-5 and J is TRBJ2-4; perhaps TRBD1 as D (7 bases). Germline V CDR1 and CDR2: SGHKS, YYEKEE (reference sequence). V was clipped by 5 bases and J by 5 bases, with 11 bases between them. The CDR3 totals 13 residues. CDR3 sequence (DNA): TGTGCCAGCAGTGGCGGGACAGAAAACATTCAGTACTTC. This sequence encodes CASSGGTENIQYF.

This clonotype was seen only a few times. The chain uses TRBV4-2 and TRBJ2-1; D possibly corresponds to TRBD2 (6 bases). V lost 1 base and J 10 bases, leaving 17 bases between the germline ends. The germline V gene has CDR1 LGHNA and CDR2 YNFKEQ. The length of the CDR3 is 15 residues. The CDR3 loop reads CASSQGVVGGDEQFF. CDR3 in DNA: TGTGCCAGCAGCCAAGGTGTTGTCGGAGGGGACGAGCAGTTCTTC.

This clonotype was detected only a few times. The chain combines TRBV2 with TRBJ2-3; D is perhaps TRBD1 or TRBD2 (5 bases each). Per germline, CDR1 SNHLY and CDR2 FYNNEI. CDR3 length: 15 amino acids. Trimming cost V 5 bases and J 2 bases, with 14 bases left between them. The chain's CDR3 is CASSLEGRDTDTQYF. In DNA form, the CDR3 reads TGTGCCAGCAGTCTAGAGGGCAGGGACACAGATACGCAGTATTTT.